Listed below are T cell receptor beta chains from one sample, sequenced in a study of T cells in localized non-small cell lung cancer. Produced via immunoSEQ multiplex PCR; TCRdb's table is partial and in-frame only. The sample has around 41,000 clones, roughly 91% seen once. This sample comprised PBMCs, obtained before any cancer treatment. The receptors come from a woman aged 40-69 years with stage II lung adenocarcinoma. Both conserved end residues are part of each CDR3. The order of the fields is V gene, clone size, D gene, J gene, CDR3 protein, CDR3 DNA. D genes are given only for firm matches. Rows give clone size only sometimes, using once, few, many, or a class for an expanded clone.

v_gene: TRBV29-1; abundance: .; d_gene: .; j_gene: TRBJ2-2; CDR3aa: CSVGPGTGELFF; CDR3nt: TGCAGCGTTGGCCCCGGCACCGGGGAGCTGTTTTTT
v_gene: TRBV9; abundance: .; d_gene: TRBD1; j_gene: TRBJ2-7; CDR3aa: CASSVTGEVDEQYF; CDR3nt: TGTGCCAGCAGCGTGACAGGGGAAGTGGACGAGCAGTACTTC
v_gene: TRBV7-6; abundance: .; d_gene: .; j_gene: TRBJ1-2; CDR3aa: CASSRKPDQVYGYTF; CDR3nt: TGTGCCAGCAGCCGGAAGCCCGACCAGGTATATGGCTACACCTTC
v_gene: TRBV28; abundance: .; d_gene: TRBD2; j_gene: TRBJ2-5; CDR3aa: CASSLGLAGSTTQYF; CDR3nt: TGTGCCAGCAGTCTGGGACTAGCGGGGTCCACGACCCAGTACTTC
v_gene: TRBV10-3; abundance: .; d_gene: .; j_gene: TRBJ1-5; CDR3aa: CASRTALTNQPQHF; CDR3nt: TGTGCCAGCCGGACAGCACTAACCAATCAGCCCCAGCATTTT
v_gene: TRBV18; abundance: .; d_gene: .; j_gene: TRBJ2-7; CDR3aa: CASSPPDQNYEQYF; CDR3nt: TGTGCCAGCTCACCACCGGACCAGAACTACGAGCAGTACTTC
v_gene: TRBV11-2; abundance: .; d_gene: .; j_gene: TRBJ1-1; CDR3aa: CASSKGNGNTEAFF; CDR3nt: TGTGCCAGCAGCAAAGGGAACGGCAACACTGAAGCTTTCTTT
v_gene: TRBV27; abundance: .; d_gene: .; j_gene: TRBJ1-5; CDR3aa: CASSSAVGVSQPQHF; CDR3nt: TGTGCCAGCAGTTCAGCCGTAGGGGTGAGCCAGCCCCAGCATTTT
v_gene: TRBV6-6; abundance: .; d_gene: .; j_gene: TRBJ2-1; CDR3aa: CASSYRQGYNEQFF; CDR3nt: TGTGCCAGCAGTTACAGGCAGGGCTACAATGAGCAGTTCTTC
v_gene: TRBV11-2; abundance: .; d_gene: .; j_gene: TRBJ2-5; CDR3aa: CASSSQRETQYF; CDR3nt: TGTGCCAGCAGCTCCCAGAGAGAGACCCAGTACTTC
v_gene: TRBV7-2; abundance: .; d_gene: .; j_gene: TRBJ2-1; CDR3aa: CASSLMNEQFF; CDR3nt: TGTGCCAGCAGCTTAATGAATGAGCAGTTCTTC
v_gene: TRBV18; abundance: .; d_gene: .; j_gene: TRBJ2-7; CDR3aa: CASSPGSGSDEQYF; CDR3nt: TGTGCCAGCTCACCTGGCAGTGGGTCGGACGAGCAGTACTTC
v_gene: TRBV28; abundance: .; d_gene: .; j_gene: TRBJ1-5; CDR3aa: CASSSEDLTDQPQHF; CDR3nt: TGTGCCAGCAGTTCCGAGGACTTAACCGATCAGCCCCAGCATTTT
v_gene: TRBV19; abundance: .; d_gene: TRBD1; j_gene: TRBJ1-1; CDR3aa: CASSLQGRFGEAFF; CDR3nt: TGTGCCAGTAGTTTACAGGGGAGGTTTGGTGAAGCTTTCTTT
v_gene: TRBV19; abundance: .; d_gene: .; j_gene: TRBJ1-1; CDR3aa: CASSKQGMNTEAFF; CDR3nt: TGTGCCAGTAGTAAACAGGGAATGAACACTGAAGCTTTCTTT
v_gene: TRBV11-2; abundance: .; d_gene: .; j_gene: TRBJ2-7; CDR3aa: CASSLITGGIGEQYF; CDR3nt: TGTGCCAGCAGCTTAATTACGGGTGGTATAGGAGAGCAGTACTTC
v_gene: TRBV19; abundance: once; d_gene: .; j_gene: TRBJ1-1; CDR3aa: CASGYRETEAFF; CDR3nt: TGTGCCAGTGGATACAGGGAAACTGAAGCTTTCTTT
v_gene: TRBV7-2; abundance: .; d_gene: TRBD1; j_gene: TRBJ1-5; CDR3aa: CASSLKGGGQPQHF; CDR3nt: TGTGCCAGCAGCTTAAAAGGGGGCGGACAGCCCCAGCATTTT
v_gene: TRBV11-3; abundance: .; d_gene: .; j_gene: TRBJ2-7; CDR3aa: CASSLGQSYEQYF; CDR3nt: TGTGCCAGCAGCCTAGGGCAGTCCTACGAGCAGTACTTC
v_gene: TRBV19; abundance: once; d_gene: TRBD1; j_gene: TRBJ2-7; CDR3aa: CASSTGGTGGNEQYF; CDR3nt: TGTGCCAGTAGTACGGGCGGGACAGGGGGCAACGAGCAGTACTTC
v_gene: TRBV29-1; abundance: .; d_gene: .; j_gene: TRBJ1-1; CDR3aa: CSVNLNTEAFF; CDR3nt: TGCAGCGTTAACCTCAACACTGAAGCTTTCTTT
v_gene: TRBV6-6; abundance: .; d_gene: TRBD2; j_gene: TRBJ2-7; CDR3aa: CASSSGGPAYEQYF; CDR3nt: TGTGCCAGCAGTAGCGGGGGGCCCGCCTACGAGCAGTACTTC
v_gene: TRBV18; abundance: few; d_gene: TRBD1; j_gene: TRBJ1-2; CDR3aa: CASSPGQNLYGYTF; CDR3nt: TGTGCCAGCTCACCGGGACAGAACCTCTATGGCTACACCTTC
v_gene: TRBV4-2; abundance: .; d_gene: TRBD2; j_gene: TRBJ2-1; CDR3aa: CASSQDRGGTSGSSLEQFF; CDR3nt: TGTGCCAGCAGCCAAGATCGGGGGGGGACTAGCGGGAGCTCCCTGGAGCAGTTCTTC
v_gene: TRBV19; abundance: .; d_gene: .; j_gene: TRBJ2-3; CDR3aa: CASSIVSFTDTQYF; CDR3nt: TGTGCCAGTAGTATAGTCAGTTTCACAGATACGCAGTATTTT
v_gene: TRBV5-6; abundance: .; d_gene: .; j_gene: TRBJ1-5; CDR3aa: CASSLAQGGQPQHF; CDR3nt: TGTGCCAGCAGCTTGGCGCAGGGAGGTCAGCCCCAGCATTTT
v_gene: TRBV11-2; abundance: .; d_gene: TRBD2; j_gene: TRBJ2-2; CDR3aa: CASSIAGGRTGELFF; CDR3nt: TGTGCCAGCAGCATCGCGGGAGGCCGGACCGGGGAGCTGTTTTTT
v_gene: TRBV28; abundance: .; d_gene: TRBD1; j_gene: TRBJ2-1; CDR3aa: CASSLPFTGQGASDEQFF; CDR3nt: TGTGCCAGCAGTTTACCGTTTACGGGACAGGGGGCGAGCGATGAGCAGTTCTTC
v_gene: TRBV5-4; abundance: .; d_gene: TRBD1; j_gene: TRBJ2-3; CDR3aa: CASSSRTGPDTQYF; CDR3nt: TGTGCCAGCAGCTCACGGACAGGGCCAGATACGCAGTATTTT
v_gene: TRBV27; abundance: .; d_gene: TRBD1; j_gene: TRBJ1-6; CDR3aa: CASSLSARGQYNSPLHF; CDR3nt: TGTGCCAGCAGTTTATCAGCCCGGGGACAGTATAATTCACCCCTCCACTTT
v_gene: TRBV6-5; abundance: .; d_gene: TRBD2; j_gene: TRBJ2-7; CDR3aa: CASRPSPGGLYEQYF; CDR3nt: TGTGCCAGCAGACCGTCCCCGGGGGGGCTCTACGAGCAGTACTTC
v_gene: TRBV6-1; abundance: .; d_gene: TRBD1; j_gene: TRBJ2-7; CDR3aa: CASSGQGSSYEQYF; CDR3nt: TGTGCCAGCAGCGGACAGGGGAGCTCCTACGAGCAGTACTTC
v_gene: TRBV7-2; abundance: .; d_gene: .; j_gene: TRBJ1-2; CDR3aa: CASSQTGGRGYGYTF; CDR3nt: TGTGCCAGCAGCCAAACTGGGGGGCGAGGGTATGGCTACACCTTC
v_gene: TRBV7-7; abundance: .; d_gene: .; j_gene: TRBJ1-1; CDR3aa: CASSLAGNTEAFF; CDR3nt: TGTGCCAGCAGCTTAGCCGGGAACACTGAAGCTTTCTTT
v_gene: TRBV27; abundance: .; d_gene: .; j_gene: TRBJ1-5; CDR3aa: CASSLTGSNQPQHF; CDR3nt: TGTGCCAGCAGTTTAACGGGTAGCAATCAGCCCCAGCATTTT
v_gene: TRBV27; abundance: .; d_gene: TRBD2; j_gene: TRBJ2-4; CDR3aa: CASSPIAGHLAKNIQYF; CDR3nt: TGTGCCAGCAGTCCCATAGCGGGCCACCTAGCCAAAAACATTCAGTACTTC
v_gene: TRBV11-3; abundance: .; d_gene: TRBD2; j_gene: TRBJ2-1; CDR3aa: CASSQLAGGSYNEQFF; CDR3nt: TGTGCCAGCAGCCAGCTGGCGGGAGGGTCATACAATGAGCAGTTCTTC
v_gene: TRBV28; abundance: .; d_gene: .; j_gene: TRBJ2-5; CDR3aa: CASSWGRGGGGETQYF; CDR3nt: TGTGCCAGCAGTTGGGGCAGGGGGGGAGGCGGAGAGACCCAGTACTTC
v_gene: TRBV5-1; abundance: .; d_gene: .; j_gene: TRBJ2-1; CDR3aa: CASSQDLTEQFF; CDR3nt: TGCGCCAGCAGCCAGGACTTAACTGAGCAGTTCTTC
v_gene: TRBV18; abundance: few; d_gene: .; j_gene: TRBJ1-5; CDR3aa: CASSPSGEPQHF; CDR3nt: TGTGCCAGCTCACCGTCGGGGGAGCCCCAGCATTTT
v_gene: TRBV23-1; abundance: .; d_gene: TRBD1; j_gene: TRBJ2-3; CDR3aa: CASSPSARGTDTQYF; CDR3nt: TGCGCCAGCAGCCCCTCGGCCAGGGGGACAGATACGCAGTATTTT
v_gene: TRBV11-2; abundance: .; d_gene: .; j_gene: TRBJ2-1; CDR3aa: CASSLETYNEQFF; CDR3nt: TGTGCCAGCAGCTTAGAAACCTACAATGAGCAGTTCTTC
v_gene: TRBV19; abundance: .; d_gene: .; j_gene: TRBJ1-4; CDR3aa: CASSTPGNEKLFF; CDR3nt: TGTGCCAGTAGTACCCCGGGTAATGAAAAACTGTTTTTT
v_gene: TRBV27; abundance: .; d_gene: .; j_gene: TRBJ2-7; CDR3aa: CASSPYSFPHEQYF; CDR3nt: TGTGCCAGCAGTCCGTACAGCTTCCCCCACGAGCAGTACTTC
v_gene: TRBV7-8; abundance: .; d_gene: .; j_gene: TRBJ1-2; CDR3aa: CASSLSRGDGYTF; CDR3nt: TGTGCCAGCAGCTTATCAAGGGGCGATGGCTACACCTTC